This paragraph reports one T cell receptor beta chain. Ages ranged from 18 to 89 years, with residence in around 24 US areas. Assignment of participants to cohorts was predicated upon participant-reported clinical history. This entry is derived from a study of blood T cell repertoires in COVID-19. Across the whole study: Whether acute or convalescent, the COVID-19 samples came from the United States, Italy and Spain.

Germline V gives CDR1 MNHEY, CDR2 SMNVEV (reference sequence). With 0 bases removed from V and 5 bases from J, the gap between germline ends came to 7 bases. The CDR3 loop spans 14 amino acids. Some clones are missing from TCRdb's copy, which holds only in-frame ones; the method was immunoSEQ multiplex PCR. The top ten hold over 4% of the sample, which has about 270,000 clones, over 80% seen once. This clonotype originated in a woman in her twenties or thirties with acute COVID-19. The chain combines TRBV27 with TRBJ2-2; D remains unclear. Material: PBMCs or T cells enriched from blood (not recorded which). This chain's CDR3 is CASSLSERTGELFF. The CDR3 coding sequence is TGTGCCAGCAGTTTATCCGAGAGGACCGGGGAGCTGTTTTTT.